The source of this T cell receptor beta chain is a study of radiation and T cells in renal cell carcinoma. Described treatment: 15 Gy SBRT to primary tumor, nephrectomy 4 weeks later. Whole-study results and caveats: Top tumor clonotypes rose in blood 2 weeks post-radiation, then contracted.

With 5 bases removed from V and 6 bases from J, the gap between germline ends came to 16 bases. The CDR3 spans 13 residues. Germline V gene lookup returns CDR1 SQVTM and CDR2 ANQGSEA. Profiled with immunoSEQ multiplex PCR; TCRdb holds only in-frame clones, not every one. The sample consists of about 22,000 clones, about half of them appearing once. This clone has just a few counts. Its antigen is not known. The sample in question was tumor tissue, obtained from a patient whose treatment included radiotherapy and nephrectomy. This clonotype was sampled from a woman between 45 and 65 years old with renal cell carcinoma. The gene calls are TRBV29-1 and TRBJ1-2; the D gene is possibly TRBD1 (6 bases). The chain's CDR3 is CSVQHRELDGYTF. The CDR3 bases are TGCAGCGTTCAGCACAGGGAATTGGATGGCTACACCTTC.